This T cell receptor beta chain was found in a study of T-cell reconstitution after alpha-beta-depleted transplantation in children. Study results and caveats: Several hundred graft clones that had expanded were reportedly the source of alpha-beta T cells about two months after transplant. Hyperexpanded clones declined; after one year, newly produced T cells mostly supplied diversity. The study traced high day-60 TCRbeta diversity in some patients to surviving recipient T cells and thymic progenitors.

Preparation of the TCRbeta library was carried out with unique molecular identifiers. TCRdb reanalysed the PCR reads using MiXCR and keeps one entry per CDR3 protein. The profile covers some 200,000 distinct CDR3 sequences, with under 8.5% appearing a single time and roughly 6% taken by the ten largest. Concerning this clonotype itself: What it binds is not known.

The receptor was isolated from a boy between 2 and 10 years old with acute lymphoblastic leukemia, due to receive a stem cell transplant. This material consisted of PBMCs, taken before TCRalphabeta/CD19-depleted stem cell transplant.

The CDR3 DNA sequence: TGTGCCAGCAGCCGGGGTGTAGCTGGGGCCAACGTCCTGACTTTC. It encodes CASSRGVAGANVLTF. The chain is built from TRBV5-5 and TRBJ2-6, with a possible D match to TRBD2 (5 bases). V was trimmed by 4 bases and J by 2 bases, leaving 10 bases between them. CDR1 is SGHKS and CDR2 is YYEKEE in the germline V gene (reference sequence). The CDR3 runs to 15 residues.